There are many counts of the clone carrying this TCR beta chain. Its specificity is unknown. The sample belongs to a study of T-cell reconstitution after alpha-beta-depleted transplantation in children. Preparation of the TCRbeta library involved a method that used unique molecular identifiers. TCRdb itself ran the PCR reads through MiXCR, one entry per CDR3 protein. The sample has a few hundred thousand distinct CDR3 sequences, under 8.5% seen once. Per the germline V gene, CDR1 is SGHTA and CDR2 is FQGNSA. The CDR3 has 14 residues. Trimming left V 1 base short and J 6 bases short, with 13 bases between. Study findings and constraints: A year post-transplant, T-cell counts and diversity derived mostly from newly produced T cells.

The chain has TRBV7-2 and TRBJ2-7; D remains unclear. The sample here was PBMCs, taken before TCRalphabeta/CD19-depleted stem cell transplant. This clonotype originated in a boy aged 2 to 10 with acute lymphoblastic leukemia, due to receive a stem cell transplant. The CDR3 bases are TGTGCCAGCAGCTTAGTTGGGGTTGGGGTCGAGCAGTACTTC. Its protein product is CASSLVGVGVEQYF.